This T cell receptor beta chain emerged from a study of cytomegalovirus exposure and HLA in healthy donors. Whole-study context: Previous work identified 95 million to 140 million unique TCR beta sequences from roughly 180 million T cells. Study-level points and caveats: Per a later analysis, about 17,000 TCR beta sequences showed association with HLA alleles at 0.05 false discovery rate. TCR sequences were mostly rare, though some public TCRs occurred in many donors.

With regard to this clone: The antigen is not known.

The primer mix had 60 Vbeta and 13 Jbeta primers. Sequencing used immunoSEQ multiplex PCR; TCRdb keeps in-frame clones, though not all of them. Counted here are roughly 120,000 clones, about 61% occurring once; the ten biggest clones make up 2% to 2.5%. The sample was PBMCs. This TCR was sampled from a woman younger than 45 in good health and CMV-seronegative.

The CDR3 protein is CASSPLRTGDTEAFF. CDR3 in DNA: TGTGCCAGCAGTCCCTTACGGACAGGGGACACTGAAGCTTTCTTT. This chain joins TRBV6-1 and TRBJ1-1, with 9 bases that match TRBD1. Germline loops: CDR1 MNHNS, CDR2 SASEGT. CDR3 length: 15 residues. Unmatched junction bases numbered 7, after V lost 5 bases and J lost 3 bases.